These T cell receptor beta chains were read from a single sample in a study of read filtering for tumor transcriptome and immune sequencing. TCRdb analysed the reads with MiXCR anew, one entry per CDR3 protein. There are some 39,000 distinct CDR3 sequences in the sample; 12% to 15% occur only once, and more than 15% lies in the top ten. Specimen: a population of CD138-negative cells sorted from bone marrow. Receptors were obtained from a donor over 35 with multiple myeloma. Each CDR3 is given with its conserved first and last residue. D genes are given only for firm matches. Rows give clone size only sometimes, using once, few, many, or a class for an expanded clone.

J,D,size,V,DNA,CDR3
TRBJ2-3,TRBD1,many,TRBV5-1,TGCGCCAGTTCCCGGGACAGACCCTCGGATACGCAGTATTTT,CASSRDRPSDTQYF
TRBJ1-5,TRBD1,many,TRBV3-1,TGTGCCAGCAGCCTGGGACAGGGTTTCAGCAATCAGCCCCAGCATTTT,CASSLGQGFSNQPQHF
TRBJ2-5,-,many,TRBV7-9,TGTGCCAGCAGCCCAACGCCCCCGGAGACCCAGTACTTC,CASSPTPPETQYF
TRBJ1-1,-,-,TRBV25-1,TGTGCCAGCAGTGAATCCGCACTCATGAACACTGAAGCTTACTTT,CASSESALMNTEAYF
TRBJ1-1,-,-,TRBV6-1,TGTGCCAGCAGTGAACCGGACGGGACACGGAACACTGAAGCTTTCTTT,CASSEPDGTRNTEAFF
TRBJ2-3,-,many,TRBV27,TGTGCCAGCAGTTCCAACTATGGGCCTACGGATACGCAGTATTTT,CASSSNYGPTDTQYF
TRBJ2-1,-,many,TRBV27,TGTGCCAGCAGTCTCTCAGGAGCTAGAGCGCAGTTCTTC,CASSLSGARAQFF
TRBJ2-3,TRBD2,many,TRBV20-1,TGCAGTGCTATGACTAGCGGGGGGGCGCGGACAGATACGCAGTATTTT,CSAMTSGGARTDTQYF
TRBJ2-6,TRBD1,many,TRBV2,TGTGCCAGCAGTGTACAGGGGGCTGGGGCCAACGTCCTGACTTTC,CASSVQGAGANVLTF
TRBJ2-3,TRBD2,many,TRBV7-3,TGTGCCAGCAGCGAGAGCGGGGGGCACACAGATACGCAGTATTTT,CASSESGGHTDTQYF
TRBJ1-5,-,many,TRBV12-3/TRBV12-4,TGTGCCAGCCAAAGCGGCCTCAATCAGCCCCAGCATTTT,CASQSGLNQPQHF
TRBJ2-6,TRBD2,many,TRBV5-1,TGCGCCAGCAGCCGACTAGCTTCTCTCTCTGGGGCCAACGTCCTGACTTTC,CASSRLASLSGANVLTF
TRBJ2-1,-,many,TRBV29-1,TGCAGCGTTGACTTCGGGGATAATGAGCAGTTCTTC,CSVDFGDNEQFF
TRBJ2-3,-,many,TRBV3-1,TGTGCCAGCAGCCAAGATAGGTCACGGGGTTCGCAGTATTTT,CASSQDRSRGSQYF
TRBJ1-1,-,many,TRBV4-2,TGTGCCGGCAGCCAAGATATACAGAACACTGAAGCTTTCTTT,CAGSQDIQNTEAFF
TRBJ2-1,TRBD2,medium-sized,TRBV24-1,TGTGCCACCAGTGACTTCGGGAGGAGCTCCTACAATGAGCAGTTCTTC,CATSDFGRSSYNEQFF
TRBJ2-3,-,many,TRBV4-2,TGTGCCAGCAGCCACCAGACCGGCGGGGTCGGAGATACGCAGTATTTT,CASSHQTGGVGDTQYF
TRBJ2-6,TRBD1,once,TRBV6-2/TRBV6-3,TGTGCCAGCAGCTACGCCGACAGGGGCCATGGGGCCAACGTCCCGACATTC,CASSYADRGHGANVPTF
TRBJ2-1,-,medium-sized,TRBV15,TGTGCCACTCGACAGTACAATGAGCAGTTCTTC,CATRQYNEQFF
TRBJ1-5,TRBD1,once,TRBV4-1,TGCGCCAGCAGCCAATTGACAGGGGAAAATCAGCCCCAGCATTTT,CASSQLTGENQPQHF
TRBJ1-5,-,many,TRBV6-5,TGTGCCAGCAGTTGGGTGGAAAATCAGCCCCAGCATTTT,CASSWVENQPQHF
TRBJ2-7,-,many,TRBV23-1,TGCGCCAGCAGTCTCCAGGGTAGTTACGAGCAGTACTTC,CASSLQGSYEQYF
TRBJ2-3,-,many,TRBV6-6,TGTGCCAGCAGCCGGGGGGACACCTACACAGATACGCAGTATTTT,CASSRGDTYTDTQYF
TRBJ2-2,TRBD2,-,TRBV11-2,TGTGCCAGCAGTCTGACTAGCGGGGGTAACGGGGAGCTGTTTTTT,CASSLTSGGNGELFF
TRBJ2-3,TRBD2,-,TRBV6-6,TGTGCCAGCACCGCGAGACTAGCGGGGGGGGCAGATACGCAGTATTTT,CASTARLAGGADTQYF
TRBJ1-1,TRBD1,many,TRBV7-2,TGTGCCAGCAGCTCGCTCGGGACCCCTGGGACAGGGAGGACTGAAGCTTTCTTT,CASSSLGTPGTGRTEAFF
TRBJ1-1,-,-,TRBV20-1,TGCAGTCCTTGGACAGAACTTAACACTGAAGCTTTCTTT,CSPWTELNTEAFF
TRBJ2-7,TRBD2,many,TRBV28,TGTGCCAGCATTGGACTAGCGGGGAACTACGAGCAGTACTTC,CASIGLAGNYEQYF
TRBJ2-1,TRBD1,few,TRBV9,TGTGCCAGCAGCACGGGGACAGGTGGTTTGTTCTTC,CASSTGTGGLFF
TRBJ2-1,-,many,TRBV6-5,TGTGCCAGCAGTTACTCGGTCCCCGGTGAGCAGTTCTTC,CASSYSVPGEQFF
TRBJ2-1,-,many,TRBV7-9,TGTGCCAGCAGCCCTGGGACTGGGCAGTTCTTC,CASSPGTGQFF
TRBJ2-7,-,many,TRBV6-1,TGTGCCAGCAGTGAGGTTCGCATCGAGCAGTACTTC,CASSEVRIEQYF
TRBJ1-1,-,many,TRBV5-1,TGCGCCAGCAGCACGGCGGTGCGGGGCGCCACTGAAGCTTTCTTT,CASSTAVRGATEAFF
TRBJ2-3,-,many,TRBV27,TGTGCCAGCAGTTATGAAGGGGGATTTAGCACAGATACGCAGTATTTT,CASSYEGGFSTDTQYF
TRBJ2-2,-,many,TRBV18,TGTGCCAGCTCACCACGGTTCAAGAGGGGCACCGGGGAGCTGTTTTTT,CASSPRFKRGTGELFF
TRBJ2-5,-,many,TRBV9,TGTGCCAGCAGCGTAGGAGATACGACGGCCCAGTACTTC,CASSVGDTTAQYF
TRBJ2-1,TRBD1,many,TRBV29-1,TGCAGCGTTTTCTCCGGGACAGGGACATACAATGAGCAGTTCTTC,CSVFSGTGTYNEQFF
TRBJ2-1,TRBD2,many,TRBV6-1,TGTGCCAGCAGGCGAACTAGCGGGGACAACAATGAGCAGTTCTTC,CASRRTSGDNNEQFF
TRBJ2-3,-,many,TRBV7-8,TGTGCCAGCAGCTTCAGGGGGGGGGGCACAGATACGCAGTATTTT,CASSFRGGGTDTQYF
TRBJ2-1,-,many,TRBV6-2/TRBV6-3,TGTGCCAGCAGTCCGGAGACTGCCAAGTTCTTC,CASSPETAKFF
TRBJ1-4,-,many,TRBV5-1,TGCGCCAGCAGCTTTCGGTCAACTAATGAAAAACTGTTTTTT,CASSFRSTNEKLFF
TRBJ2-1,-,many,TRBV15,TGTGCCACCAGCAGAAGGGGTATCCATGAGCAGTTCTTC,CATSRRGIHEQFF
TRBJ2-3,TRBD1,few,TRBV6-5,TGTGCCAGCAGTCGCGGACAGGGAAGGACAGATACGCAGTATTTT,CASSRGQGRTDTQYF
TRBJ1-5,-,many,TRBV5-1,TGCGCCAGCAGCTTGCAAATAGGGCAGCCCCAGCATTTT,CASSLQIGQPQHF
TRBJ1-5,-,-,TRBV2,TGTGCCAGCAGTGATGGGCTAGGTGTGAATCAGCCCCAGCATTTT,CASSDGLGVNQPQHF